A single sample gave rise to the 26 T cell receptor beta chains below, sequenced in a study of metastatic and nonmetastatic thyroid tumors. TCRdb reprocessed the PCR reads using MiXCR. The data show approximately 70,000 clones, with about 3.8% seen just once and approximately 20% held by the top ten. Every patient underwent thyroid surgery untreated. The sample consisted of blood. The receptors stem from a female donor with papillary thyroid cancer or a benign thyroid nodule (not recorded which). Some clones in this sample may be carry-over from other donors' samples.

This clone was observed a few times. This chain joins TRBV6-1 and TRBJ2-3, with TRBD2 identical over 9 bases. The V gene end was trimmed by 7 bases and the J gene end by 6 bases; junction bases not matched to a gene: 14. The CDR3 runs to 16 residues. Per germline, CDR1 MNHNS and CDR2 SASEGT. The CDR3 here is CASIRTLAGETDTQYF. The CDR3 nucleotides read TGTGCCAGCATCCGCACCTTAGCGGGAGAAACGGATACGCAGTATTTT.

This clone was counted ten times or more. The gene calls are TRBV11-2 and TRBJ2-7; tentatively, D is TRBD2 (6 bases). Per germline, CDR1 SGHAT and CDR2 FQNNGV. Trimming pared 5 bases from V and 4 bases from J, leaving 15 bases between. This CDR3 comprises 14 residues. This CDR3 reads CASSHIWGVYEQYF. The CDR3 bases are TGTGCCAGCAGCCACATTTGGGGGGTTTACGAGCAGTACTTC. Using reference TRBV11-2 and TRBJ2-7 for the parts outside the CDR3, the full variable domain is EAGVAQSPRYKIIEKRQSVAFWCNPISGHATLYWYQQILGQGPKLLIQFQNNGVVDDSQLPKDRFSAERLKGVDSTLKIQPAKLEDSAVYLCASSHIWGVYEQYFGPGTRLTVT.

The chain couples TRBV11-1 to TRBJ2-2; weak D call: TRBD2 (5 bases). Germline lookup yields CDR1 SGHAT and CDR2 FQDESV (reference sequence). The V and J ends lost 1 base and 15 bases respectively, with 21 bases between them. This CDR3 region has 15 residues. This chain's CDR3 is CASSLERLYYGEMFF. The CDR3 bases are TGTGCCAGCAGCTTAGAGCGGCTCTACTACGGCGAGATGTTTTTT.

This clone came up many times. V is TRBV5-1 and J is TRBJ1-2; tentatively, D is TRBD1 (5 bases). The CDR3 extends over 13 amino acids. In germline, CDR1 is SGHRS, CDR2 YFSETQ. The V and J ends lost 3 bases and 2 bases respectively, with 8 bases between them. DNA of the CDR3: TGCGCCAGCAGCTGGGACCTCAACTATGGCTACACCTTC. Translating gives CASSWDLNYGYTF. Variable domain in full (rest from reference TRBV5-1 and TRBJ1-2): KAGVTQTPRYLIKTRGQQVTLSCSPISGHRSVSWYQQTPGQGLQFLFEYFSETQRNKGNFPGRFSGRQFSNSRSEMNVSTLELGDSALYLCASSWDLNYGYTFGSGTRLTVV.

This clone came up a few times. Compared with germline, one end of the junction differs, possibly owing to a read error. CDR3 DNA sequence: TGCGCCAGCAGCTTGTCAGGGGCTGACACCGGGGAGCTGTTTTTT. Protein product: CASSLSGADTGELFF. This chain connects TRBV9 to TRBJ2-2; TRBD1 is a possible D gene (6 bases). This CDR3 comprises 15 residues. Germline lookup yields CDR1 SGDLS and CDR2 YYNGEE. The complete variable domain, with remaining parts taken from reference TRBV9 and TRBJ2-2, reads DSGVTQTPKHLITATGQRVTLRCSPRSGDLSVYWYQQSLDQGLQFLIQYYNGEERAKGNILERFSAQQFPDLHSELNLSSLELGDSALYFCASSLSGADTGELFFGEGSRLTVL.

The table lists this clone with a few counts. The chain links TRBV20-1 to TRBJ2-7; 8 nucleotides match TRBD1. The J call may not be correct, given that the DNA end is closer to TRBJ2-5. The CDR3 has 13 residues. The germline CDR1 and CDR2 sequences are DFQATT and SNEGSKA (reference sequence). The CDR3 coding sequence is TGCAGTGCGACACAGGGGGACCAAGAGACCCAGTACTTC. It translates to CSATQGDQETQYF.

This clone occurred many times. This chain connects TRBV19 to TRBJ1-1; TRBD1 is a possible D gene (5 bases). Germline V lookup: CDR1 LNHDA, CDR2 SQIVND (reference sequence). The CDR3 totals 15 residues. Trimming stripped 7 bases from V and 0 bases from J, with 15 bases between. The CDR3 coding sequence is TGTGCCAGTATTTATAAGGTGGGACTGAACACTGAAGCTTTCTTT. It translates to CASIYKVGLNTEAFF. Combining the CDR3 with reference TRBV19 and TRBJ1-1 gives the whole variable domain DGGITQSPKYLFRKEGQNVTLSCEQNLNHDAMYWYRQDPGQGLRLIYYSQIVNDFQKGDIAEGYSVSREKKESFPLTVTSAQKNPTAFYLCASIYKVGLNTEAFFGQGTRLTVV.

Many counts were recorded for this clone. This chain joins TRBV7-2 and TRBJ1-6; a weak D match, TRBD1 (6 bases). This CDR3 is 15 amino acids long. V gave up 2 bases and J gave up 13 bases, with 18 bases separating them. CDR1 is SGHTA, CDR2 FQGNSA, per germline. CDR3 region: CASSLFGGSLGPLHF. In nucleotides, the CDR3 is TGTGCCAGCAGCTTATTCGGGGGCAGCCTGGGTCCCCTCCACTTT.

This clone was counted many times. The chain links TRBV7-9 to TRBJ1-4; D unclear. This CDR3 is built from 16 residues. V was shortened by 2 bases and J by 3 bases, with 13 bases between the two germline ends. Germline lookup yields CDR1 SEHNR and CDR2 FQNEAQ (reference sequence). DNA for the CDR3: TGTGCCAGCAGCTTACTAGGGTCTATATCTAATGAAAAACTGTTTTTT. It encodes CASSLLGSISNEKLFF.

This clone was seen a handful of times. A much larger clone sits a single nucleotide away, making a read error possible. The rearrangement uses TRBV2 and TRBJ2-5; the D call may be TRBD1 or TRBD2 (5 bases each). Germline loops: CDR1 SNHLY, CDR2 FYNNEI. Between the trimmed V and J ends, which lost 4 bases and 2 bases, there was a span of 14 bases. CDR3 length: 15 residues. CDR3 in amino acids: CASSVFGAGQETQYF. CDR3 nucleotide sequence: TGTGCCAGCAGTGTATTCGGGGCAGGTCAAGAGACCCAGTACTTC.

Only a few counts were recorded for this clone. The DNA for the CDR3 is TGTGCCAGCAGTGTTTCACCCAGTGTATACACCATATATTTT. The encoded protein is CASSVSPSVYTIYF. The chain has TRBV6-1 and TRBJ1-3; D gene ambiguous. With 4 bases removed from V and 8 bases from J, the gap between germline ends came to 15 bases. Germline CDR1 reads MNHNS; CDR2 reads SASEGT. The CDR3 length is 14 residues.

This clone was seen many times. V and J are TRBV10-2 and TRBJ2-7; D gene uncertain. The CDR3 has 13 residues. Per germline, CDR1 WSHSY and CDR2 SAAADI. V was cut by 7 bases and J by 7 bases, with 17 bases left in between. The DNA of the CDR3 is TGCGCCAGCAATTTCGGTGGCGCGGTAGAGCAGTACTTC. Amino acids: CASNFGGAVEQYF.

A few counts support this clone. The gene calls are TRBV11-2 and TRBJ2-2; the D is unclear. Germline CDR1 SGHAT, CDR2 FQNNGV. V was shortened by 5 bases and J by 3 bases, with 10 bases between the two germline ends. This CDR3 is built from 14 residues. CDR3 protein: CASSLRADTGELFF. The CDR3 DNA reads TGTGCCAGCAGCCTACGGGCCGACACCGGGGAGCTGTTTTTT.

The CDR3 nucleotides are TGTGCCAGCAGCCCATGGGCGGATCCAAAAAACATTCAGTACTTC. It translates to CASSPWADPKNIQYF. The V gene is TRBV7-2, the J gene TRBJ2-4, with D unresolved. This CDR3 is 15 amino acids long. The ends were cut back, 5 bases at V and 4 bases at J, with 15 bases in the middle. Germline CDR1 is SGHTA and CDR2 is FQGNSA.

This clone was recorded a few times. This rearrangement joins TRBV6-2 or TRBV6-3 to TRBJ2-1, with D possibly TRBD2 on 6 matching bases. The CDR3 runs 15 residues. Between the trimmed V and J ends, which lost 2 bases and 6 bases, there was a span of 14 bases. Germline V CDR1 and CDR2: MNHEY, SVGEGT. The CDR3 coding sequence is TGTGCCAGCAGTTACGTGGTCTTGGGGGGCAATGAGCAGTTCTTC. Protein: CASSYVVLGGNEQFF.

Concerning this clone: A read error may explain this, as a much larger clone is one base away. The rearrangement links TRBV9 to TRBJ2-5; D gene uncertain. Germline CDR1 and CDR2: SGDLS and YYNGEE. The CDR3 is 16 amino acids. Trimming stripped 4 bases from V and 2 bases from J, with 18 bases between. The CDR3 sequence is CASSPRTVMGQETQYF. CDR3 DNA sequence: TGTGCCAGCAGCCCCCGAACCGTCATGGGACAAGAGACCCAGTACTTC. The full variable domain, its missing parts supplied by reference TRBV9 and TRBJ2-5, is DSGVTQTPKHLITATGQRVTLRCSPRSGDLSVYWYQQSLDQGLQFLIQYYNGEERAKGNILERFSAQQFPDLHSELNLSSLELGDSALYFCASSPRTVMGQETQYFGPGTRLLVL.

This clone was counted many times. CDR3 in DNA: TGTGCCAGCAGCTCCACCCCAGAGGACGGCTACACCTTC. Residues: CASSSTPEDGYTF. V usage is TRBV5-5 and J usage is TRBJ1-2, with D uncertain. Between the trimmed V and J ends, which lost 3 bases and 8 bases, there was a span of 14 bases. Germline V gene sequence: CDR1 SGHKS, CDR2 YYEKEE (reference sequence). CDR3 length: 13 residues. Full variable domain (remainder filled in from reference TRBV5-5 and TRBJ1-2): DAGVTQSPTHLIKTRGQQVTLRCSPISGHKSVSWYQQVLGQGPQFIFQYYEKEERGRGNFPDRFSARQFPNYSSELNVNALLLGDSALYLCASSSTPEDGYTFGSGTRLTVV.

Note on this clone: It may be a read error: a sequence one base away is much more abundant. The chain has TRBV10-1 and TRBJ1-2; a weak D match, TRBD1 (5 bases). Trimming took 3 bases from V and 4 from J, leaving 15 bases between them. CDR3 length: 15 amino acids. Germline loops: CDR1 WNHNN, CDR2 SYGVQD (reference sequence). In DNA form, the CDR3 reads TGCGCCAGCAGTGACCACTACAGGTGGTCCTATGGCTACACCTTC. Encoded protein: CASSDHYRWSYGYTF.

The sample holds a few counts of this clone. A much larger clone lies one base from this, so it may be a read error. This chain joins TRBV7-9 and TRBJ2-1; TRBD2 matches 9 bases. Per germline, CDR1 SEHNR and CDR2 FQNEAQ (reference sequence). The CDR3 extends over 14 amino acids. The CDR3 sequence is CASRLAGAHNEQFF. The DNA for the CDR3 is TGTGCCAGCAGATTAGCGGGAGCTCACAATGAGCAGTTCTTC.

This clone was observed a few times. This chain links TRBV2 with TRBJ2-7; a weak D match, TRBD2 (5 bases). The CDR3 has 15 amino acids. The V and J ends lost 4 bases and 6 bases respectively, with 19 bases between them. Germline V lookup: CDR1 SNHLY, CDR2 FYNNEI. In DNA form, the CDR3 reads TGTGCCAGCAGTGGAAGAGCGGTACCGGTCGGCGAGCAGTACTTC. Translating it yields CASSGRAVPVGEQYF. Together with reference TRBV2 and TRBJ2-7, the CDR3 gives the full variable domain: EPEVTQTPSHQVTQMGQEVILRCVPISNHLYFYWYRQILGQKVEFLVSFYNNEISEKSEIFDDQFSVERPDGSNFTLKIRSTKLEDSAMYFCASSGRAVPVGEQYFGPGTRLTVT.

This chain connects TRBV5-1 to TRBJ2-1; possible D gene TRBD2, 5 bases. The CDR3 has 18 residues. Trimming cost V 0 bases and J 4 bases, with 20 bases left between them. The germline CDR1 and CDR2 sequences are SGHRS and YFSETQ. The CDR3 sequence: CASSLAAWETMRYNEQFF. The CDR3 region has the DNA TGCGCCAGCAGCTTGGCGGCGTGGGAGACTATGAGGTACAATGAGCAGTTCTTC.

The table lists this clone with a few counts. This chain uses TRBV28 with TRBJ1-2; TRBD1 might be the D (5 bases). Germline-derived CDR1 and CDR2 are MDHEN and SYDVKM. The CDR3 is 15 amino acids. V was cut by 5 bases and J by 3 bases, with 16 bases left in between. The CDR3 protein is CASSVGGVGDYGYTF. Written as DNA, the CDR3 is TGTGCCAGCAGTGTGGGGGGGGTAGGCGACTATGGCTACACCTTC.

This clone was counted ten times or more. J is TRBJ2-3 and V is TRBV2; 8 positions match TRBD2. In germline, CDR1 is SNHLY, CDR2 FYNNEI. Germline trimming cut 6 bases from V and 5 bases from J; bases unmatched to any gene: 10. This CDR3 has 15 amino acids. The CDR3 reads CASSLGLGLEDTQYF. CDR3 nucleotides: TGTGCCAGCAGCCTGGGACTAGGCCTTGAAGATACGCAGTATTTT.

The V call is TRBV6-4, the J call TRBJ2-3; D is unclear. The CDR3 runs to 14 residues. The germline V gene has CDR1 MRHNA and CDR2 SNTAGT. Trimming took off 3 bases at V and 3 bases at J, with 10 bases between the two ends. The CDR3 reads CASSDGHGTDTQYF. CDR3 sequence (DNA): TGTGCCAGCAGTGATGGCCACGGAACAGATACGCAGTATTTT.

This clone has a handful of counts. The chain couples TRBV19 to TRBJ2-5; 9 nucleotides align to TRBD2. The CDR3 covers 14 residues. After removal of 5 bases from V and 5 bases from J, the junction contained 6 bases not matched to a gene. Germline assignment: CDR1 LNHDA and CDR2 SQIVND (reference sequence). CDR3 region: CASSDSGRKETQYF. CDR3 in DNA: TGTGCCAGTAGTGACAGCGGGAGGAAGGAGACCCAGTACTTC.

This clone came up many times. The CDR3 is CASSSYRGEAFF. CDR3 nucleotide sequence: TGTGCCAGCAGTTCCTACAGGGGGGAAGCTTTCTTT. This sequence joins TRBV28 and TRBJ1-1; 8 nucleotides align to TRBD1. Germline CDR1 is MDHEN and CDR2 is SYDVKM. The CDR3 length is 12 residues. The trim removed 4 bases at V and 8 bases at J, leaving 3 bases unmatched. The variable domain in full, completed from reference TRBV28 and TRBJ1-1, reads DVKVTQSSRYLVKRTGEKVFLECVQDMDHENMFWYRQDPGLGLRLIYFSYDVKMKEKGDIPEGYSVSREKKERFSLILESASTNQTSMYLCASSSYRGEAFFGQGTRLTVV.